A selection of T cell receptor beta chains follows, all from one sample in a study of blood T cell repertoires in COVID-19. Assay: immunoSEQ multiplex PCR; the TCRdb copy retains only in-frame clones and omits some. Seen here are approximately 360,000 clones, around 89% observed once, and the top ten hold 1.2%. Sequenced sample: peripheral blood. These receptors were collected from a man aged 35-49 years with acute or convalescent COVID-19. The CDR3 runs from the conserved cysteine through the conserved F or W.

cdr3_length: 14
v_call: TRBV7-8
cdr3_aa: CASSLASGGSEQFF

cdr3_length: 12
v_call: TRBV5-1
cdr3_aa: CASSLDRDGYTF

cdr3_length: 13
v_call: TRBV11-3
cdr3_aa: CASSLGPDRGKFF

cdr3_length: 16
v_call: TRBV1
cdr3_aa: CTSSQAPGQGDYGYTF

cdr3_length: 15
v_call: TRBV5-5
cdr3_aa: CASSSLTGLGETQYF

cdr3_length: 16
v_call: TRBV7-3
cdr3_aa: CASSLSALAAYNEQFF

cdr3_length: 16
v_call: TRBV29-1
cdr3_aa: CSVDWTSGGARETQYF

cdr3_length: 15
v_call: TRBV9
cdr3_aa: CASSVEGTGYTEAFF

cdr3_length: 17
v_call: TRBV19
cdr3_aa: CASSTASGTAVNSGYTF

cdr3_length: 13
v_call: TRBV29-1
cdr3_aa: CSVEGRMNYGYTF

cdr3_length: 15
v_call: TRBV6-2/TRBV6-3
cdr3_aa: CASSRGTGDGSPLHF

cdr3_length: 15
v_call: TRBV5-1
cdr3_aa: CASSPGVGVNYGYTF

cdr3_length: 18
v_call: TRBV28
cdr3_aa: CANRMLQGPLVSNTEAFF

cdr3_length: 15
v_call: TRBV5-6
cdr3_aa: CASSLRGAFGQTQYF

cdr3_length: 21
v_call: TRBV27
cdr3_aa: CASSPYSLGTGRRFANEKLFF

cdr3_length: 15
v_call: TRBV7-8
cdr3_aa: CASSYLTGNGQPQHF

cdr3_length: 14
v_call: TRBV5-1
cdr3_aa: CASKPSFGDGSLHF

cdr3_length: 13
v_call: TRBV12-3/TRBV12-4
cdr3_aa: CASTPTSPGEQYF

cdr3_length: 14
v_call: TRBV5-1
cdr3_aa: CASSERQGWTEAFF

cdr3_length: 16
v_call: TRBV9
cdr3_aa: CASSAGTGGGWETQYF

cdr3_length: 15
v_call: TRBV5-1
cdr3_aa: CASSLEGRTNYGYTF

cdr3_length: 14
v_call: TRBV19
cdr3_aa: CASSILQTDPSQHF

cdr3_length: 14
v_call: TRBV29-1
cdr3_aa: CSVKTGALGNEQFF

cdr3_length: 13
v_call: TRBV3-1/TRBV3-2
cdr3_aa: CASSLRGTYGYTF

cdr3_length: 18
v_call: TRBV21-1
cdr3_aa: CASSSTGRDYTNTGELFF

cdr3_length: 15
v_call: TRBV5-4
cdr3_aa: CASSLDGSSGNTIYF

cdr3_length: 12
v_call: TRBV12-3/TRBV12-4
cdr3_aa: CASSLTGREQFF

cdr3_length: 14
v_call: TRBV4-1
cdr3_aa: CASSLGQPNQPQHF

cdr3_length: 15
v_call: TRBV5-1
cdr3_aa: CASSLGQSNYNEQFF

cdr3_length: 13
v_call: TRBV6-6
cdr3_aa: CASDEQGYTEAFF

cdr3_length: 13
v_call: TRBV30
cdr3_aa: CAWSPGLYTEAFF

cdr3_length: 14
v_call: TRBV5-1
cdr3_aa: CASSLVGGNTEAFF

cdr3_length: 13
v_call: TRBV7-3
cdr3_aa: CASSLEVFGEAFF

cdr3_length: 14
v_call: TRBV27
cdr3_aa: CASSLMAGWYEQYF

cdr3_length: 17
v_call: TRBV24-1
cdr3_aa: CATSAQGLAGNTGELFF